These T cell receptor beta chains were read from a single sample in a study of blood T cell repertoires in COVID-19. This table comes from immunoSEQ multiplex PCR, and its TCRdb copy is limited to in-frame clones, with some not included. This sample yields about 480,000 clones, of which roughly nine tenths are seen a single time; almost 2% belongs to the top ten. The source material was PBMCs or T cells enriched from blood (not recorded which). Every receptor here comes from a woman under 30 with acute COVID-19. Each CDR3 is given with its conserved first and last residue. A D gene is named only where the DNA matches it firmly. Clone size appears in some rows only: once, few, many, or a class for an expanded clone.

d_gene,abundance,v_gene,j_gene,CDR3nt,CDR3aa
TRBD1,once,TRBV5-1,TRBJ1-1,TGCGCCAGCAGCTTGAGGACAGGGAACATCGTTGGGAACACTGAAGCTTTCTTT,CASSLRTGNIVGNTEAFF
TRBD1,NA,TRBV9,TRBJ1-1,TGTGCCAGCAGCGGGGGACAGACCTCTGAAGCTTTCTTT,CASSGGQTSEAFF
TRBD2,few,TRBV5-1,TRBJ2-2,TGCGCCAGCCGGGAGGGTGCGAACACCGGGGAGCTGTTTTTT,CASREGANTGELFF
NA,few,TRBV30,TRBJ2-5,TGTGCCTGGAGTAGGAGACAGTACAGGGAGACCCAGTACTTC,CAWSRRQYRETQYF
TRBD1,NA,TRBV18,TRBJ1-5,TGTGCCAGCTCACCGGACAGGTATAGCAATCAGCCCCAGCATTTT,CASSPDRYSNQPQHF
NA,NA,TRBV6-5,TRBJ1-5,TGTGCCAGCACCGTATCCGAGAATCAGCCCCAGCATTTT,CASTVSENQPQHF
NA,NA,TRBV9,TRBJ2-1,TGTGCCAGCAGCGGTGGGGGCCCCTACAATGAGCAGTTCTTC,CASSGGGPYNEQFF
TRBD1,NA,TRBV4-2,TRBJ1-2,TGTGCCAGCAGCCAACCGGGACAGGGCTTTGATGGCTACACCTTC,CASSQPGQGFDGYTF
TRBD2,NA,TRBV5-4,TRBJ2-5,TGTGCCAGCGGATTAGCCGGGACTAGGGAGACCCAGTACTTC,CASGLAGTRETQYF
NA,NA,TRBV4-1,TRBJ1-6,TGCGCCAGCAGCCAGCAGGGACACCTCTCTATGACCCTCCACTTT,CASSQQGHLSMTLHF
NA,once,TRBV6-2/TRBV6-3,TRBJ1-5,TGTGCCAGCAGTTACTCGAGGGAAAAAAGGGGCAATCAGCCCCAGCATTTT,CASSYSREKRGNQPQHF
TRBD2,few,TRBV5-1,TRBJ2-7,TGCGCCAGCAGCTACACCTGGGGGAGGGACGAGCAGTACTTC,CASSYTWGRDEQYF
TRBD1,NA,TRBV29-1,TRBJ1-4,TGCAGCGTTGGAGGGGGCTCTAATGAAAAACTGTTTTTT,CSVGGGSNEKLFF
TRBD2,NA,TRBV10-1,TRBJ2-7,TGCGCCAGCAGTGGCTTAGCGGGAAGTAGCGAGCAGTACTTC,CASSGLAGSSEQYF
NA,NA,TRBV28,TRBJ2-7,TGTGCCGGGTCGACAGGAGACTACGAGCAGTACTTC,CAGSTGDYEQYF
NA,NA,TRBV5-6,TRBJ1-2,TGTGCCAGCAGCTTGGGACAGCACTATGGCTACACCTTC,CASSLGQHYGYTF
NA,NA,TRBV27,TRBJ2-1,TGTGCCAGCAGTCCACAACTAGAGAATGAGCAGTTCTTC,CASSPQLENEQFF
TRBD1,NA,TRBV7-2,TRBJ1-6,TGTGCCAGCAGCTGGGACAGAAGAAATTCACCCCTCCACTTT,CASSWDRRNSPLHF
TRBD2,NA,TRBV7-6,TRBJ2-1,TGTGCCAGCAGCTTAGCACTAGCGGGGAGACTCAATGAGCAGTTCTTC,CASSLALAGRLNEQFF
NA,NA,TRBV20-1,TRBJ1-2,TGCAGTGCTGGTACAGGGTATGGCTACACCTTC,CSAGTGYGYTF
NA,few,TRBV24-1,TRBJ1-5,TGTGCCACCAGTGACTTGGACGGGAATCAGCCCCAGCATTTT,CATSDLDGNQPQHF
TRBD2,NA,TRBV30,TRBJ2-3,TGTGCCTGGAGTGTACGTGGCGGGAGCATCACAGATACGCAGTATTTT,CAWSVRGGSITDTQYF
TRBD1,NA,TRBV12-3/TRBV12-4,TRBJ1-1,TGTGCCAGCAGACAGACAGGGGAGAGGTCTTTCTTT,CASRQTGERSFF
NA,NA,TRBV4-3,TRBJ2-7,TGCGCCAGCAGCCAAGAACTACATTACGAGCAGTACTTC,CASSQELHYEQYF
TRBD2,NA,TRBV6-2/TRBV6-3,TRBJ2-7,TGTGCCAGCAGTTCCACTAGCGGGGTCTCCTACGAGCAGTACTTC,CASSSTSGVSYEQYF
TRBD2,once,TRBV9,TRBJ2-3,TGTGCCAGCAGCGTAGATTCTAGCGGGAACACAGATACGCAGTATTTT,CASSVDSSGNTDTQYF
TRBD2,NA,TRBV7-6,TRBJ2-3,TGTGCCAGCAGCTTATTGACTAGCGGGGGGTTCACAGATACGCAGTATTTT,CASSLLTSGGFTDTQYF
TRBD2,NA,TRBV6-5,TRBJ2-7,TGTGCCAGCAGTTACGGTAGGGAGGGTTACGAGCAGTACTTC,CASSYGREGYEQYF
TRBD2,once,TRBV18,TRBJ2-1,TGTGCCAGCTCACCGCCGGGGGCGGGGGGGTACAATGAGCAGTTCTTC,CASSPPGAGGYNEQFF
NA,NA,TRBV6-5,TRBJ1-3,TGTGCCAGCAGTTACTCGTATGCGACTCCAGGAAACACCATATATTTT,CASSYSYATPGNTIYF
NA,NA,TRBV6-5,TRBJ2-7,TGTGCCAGCAGAGTTTTTGCAGGGCCGACCTACGAGCAGTACTTC,CASRVFAGPTYEQYF
TRBD1,NA,TRBV19,TRBJ1-4,TGTGCCAGTAGTATCGGGACAGGGGTCGAAAAACTGTTTTTT,CASSIGTGVEKLFF
NA,NA,TRBV4-3,TRBJ1-2,TGCGCCAGCAGCCTCGGACAGTCTACCTATGGCTACACCTTC,CASSLGQSTYGYTF
NA,NA,TRBV14,TRBJ2-2,TGTGCCAGCAGCCAACCGGGATCTTACACCGGGGAGCTGTTTTTT,CASSQPGSYTGELFF
TRBD1,NA,TRBV27,TRBJ2-7,TGTGCCAGCCTCAACGGACAGGGGGGGAGCGAGCAGTACTTC,CASLNGQGGSEQYF
TRBD2,NA,TRBV9,TRBJ2-3,TGTGCCAGCAGCGTAGGGGAGCGGGAGGTAGATACGCAGTATTTT,CASSVGEREVDTQYF
NA,NA,TRBV7-8,TRBJ1-1,TGTGCCAGCAGTTCTGACAGCTCGAACACTGAAGCTTTCTTT,CASSSDSSNTEAFF
TRBD1,once,TRBV10-3,TRBJ2-7,TGTGCCATCAGTAATCCGGGACAGGGCCCCTACGAGCAGTACTTC,CAISNPGQGPYEQYF
NA,NA,TRBV10-3,TRBJ2-7,TGTGCCATCAGTGAGTCGGAGGGCTCCTACGAGCAGTACTTC,CAISESEGSYEQYF
TRBD1,NA,TRBV7-2,TRBJ2-1,TGTGCCAGCAGCCTTGCCGGACAGGGGCCTTACAATGAGCAGTTCTTC,CASSLAGQGPYNEQFF